This entry lists 18 T cell receptor beta chains sequenced from one sample in a study of cytomegalovirus exposure and HLA in healthy donors. Researchers ran the PCR with 60 Vbeta and 13 Jbeta primers. The protocol was immunoSEQ multiplex PCR, while the TCRdb copy is restricted to in-frame clones and leaves out a portion. The sample lists 150,000 to 200,000 clones; about three quarters were seen once. Sequencing used PBMCs. The receptors were gathered from a man aged 25 to 45 in good health and CMV-seropositive.

This clone came up a few times. This sequence joins TRBV6-1 and TRBJ2-7; 9 bases line up with TRBD1. The V gene's germline CDR1 is MNHNS and CDR2 SASEGT. V shed 3 bases and J 3 bases; nucleotides not matched to a gene: 9. The CDR3 has 16 amino acids. CDR3 nucleotide sequence: TGTGCCAGCAGTGACCCAAGGACGGGACAGGGCTACGAGCAGTACTTC. Translated, it gives CASSDPRTGQGYEQYF.

The V gene is TRBV6-1, the J gene TRBJ1-1, with a tentative D call TRBD1 (5 bases). The CDR3 is 16 amino acids. The ends were cut back, 4 bases at V and 2 bases at J, with 17 bases in the middle. Germline lookup yields CDR1 MNHNS and CDR2 SASEGT. CDR3 protein: CASSVTAKILNTEAFF. CDR3 DNA: TGTGCCAGCAGTGTGACAGCAAAGATATTAAACACTGAAGCTTTCTTT.

This sequence joins TRBV12-5 and TRBJ1-1, with D perhaps TRBD1 (6 bases). The V and J ends lost 6 bases and 0 bases respectively, with 11 bases between them. CDR3 length: 14 residues. Germline V CDR1 and CDR2: LGHNT, FRNRAP. The CDR3 reads CASGRTAMNTEAFF. The CDR3 DNA reads TGTGCTAGTGGGCGGACAGCCATGAACACTGAAGCTTTCTTT. Drawing the rest from reference TRBV12-5 and TRBJ1-1, the complete variable domain is DARVTQTPRHKVTEMGQEVTMRCQPILGHNTVFWYRQTMMQGLELLAYFRNRAPLDDSGMPKDRFSAEMPDATLATLKIQPSEPRDSAVYFCASGRTAMNTEAFFGQGTRLTVV.

The genes are TRBV6-5 and TRBJ1-5; 11 bases are shared with TRBD1. The DNA end lines up better with TRBJ2-3; the J call may be wrong. The CDR3 runs to 14 residues. Per the germline V gene, CDR1 is MNHEY and CDR2 is SVGAGI. In DNA form, the CDR3 reads TGTGCCAGCAGACGGACAGGGGGCAATCAGCCCCAGTATTTT. Amino acids: CASRRTGGNQPQYF.

The chain recombines TRBV27 with TRBJ1-5; TRBD1 might be the D (6 bases). This CDR3 spans 15 amino acids. CDR1 and CDR2 (germline): MNHEY, SMNVEV (reference sequence). Trimming stripped 8 bases from V and 5 bases from J, with 19 bases between. The CDR3, as DNA: TGTGCCAGCGGGGGCAGGACAGAAAGAGATCAGCCCCAGCATTTT. Its protein is CASGGRTERDQPQHF.

This rearrangement joins TRBV11-2 to TRBJ2-5; 7 bases match TRBD2. There are 16 residues in the CDR3. With 5 bases clipped from V and 4 bases from J, the junction kept 13 bases outside the gene matches. Germline values: CDR1 SGHAT, CDR2 FQNNGV. The CDR3 DNA is TGTGCCAGCAGCCTCCTCTGGGAGGGGCAAGTAGAGACCCAGTACTTC. Its translation is CASSLLWEGQVETQYF.

This clone came up a few times. V is TRBV7-6 and J is TRBJ2-5; 10 nucleotides line up with TRBD1. V trimming: 3 bases; J trimming: 9 bases; junction bases outside the gene matches: 22. Germline V gene data show CDR1 as SGHVS and CDR2 as FNYEAQ. The CDR3 length is 19 residues. CDR3: CASSLRQGAMRNKNWAQYF. The CDR3 DNA is TGTGCCAGCAGCTTGAGACAGGGGGCGATGAGGAACAAGAATTGGGCCCAGTACTTC.

This chain joins TRBV27 and TRBJ2-7; 12 positions match TRBD2. The germline gives CDR1 MNHEY, CDR2 SMNVEV (reference sequence). The CDR3 is 15 amino acids. The V gene end was trimmed by 6 bases and the J gene end by 7 bases; junction bases not matched to a gene: 10. The DNA for the CDR3 is TGTGCCAGCAGCTTGCGACTAGCGGGAGCGGGGGAGCAGTACTTC. It encodes CASSLRLAGAGEQYF.

The V gene is TRBV14, the J gene TRBJ2-7; D is possibly TRBD2 (5 bases). CDR1 is SGHDN, CDR2 FVKESK, per germline. Trimming removed 3 bases at V and 0 bases at J, with 21 bases between. This CDR3 is 18 amino acids long. The DNA for the CDR3 is TGTGCCAGCAGCCACCCCGCCAGGTCTGGGAGATTCTCCTACGAGCAGTACTTC. This translates into CASSHPARSGRFSYEQYF.

In this sample, this clone turned up once. The rearrangement joins TRBV2 to TRBJ2-3; 7 nucleotides line up with TRBD1. With V trimmed by 4 bases and J by 4 bases, 5 bases remained unmatched. Germline V gene data show CDR1 as SNHLY and CDR2 as FYNNEI. The CDR3 runs to 14 residues. CDR3 bases: TGTGCCAGCAGTGCTAACAGGGGCTCAGATACGCAGTATTTT. Amino acids: CASSANRGSDTQYF. The full variable domain, its missing parts supplied by reference TRBV2 and TRBJ2-3, is EPEVTQTPSHQVTQMGQEVILRCVPISNHLYFYWYRQILGQKVEFLVSFYNNEISEKSEIFDDQFSVERPDGSNFTLKIRSTKLEDSAMYFCASSANRGSDTQYFGPGTRLTVL.

The chain combines TRBV9 with TRBJ2-3, with 9 bases lining up with TRBD1. Germline values: CDR1 SGDLS, CDR2 YYNGEE. Germline trimming cut 1 base from V and 5 bases from J; bases unmatched to any gene: 5. This CDR3 has 15 amino acids. Written as DNA, the CDR3 is TGTGCCAGCAGCGTATTACAGGGGGCAGTAGATACGCAGTATTTT. This encodes CASSVLQGAVDTQYF.

The chain has TRBV7-8 and TRBJ1-3; D not resolved. The CDR3 covers 16 residues. Between the trimmed V and J ends, which lost 0 bases and 2 bases, there was a span of 11 bases. Germline V gene sequence: CDR1 SGHVS, CDR2 FQNEAQ. The CDR3 DNA reads TGTGCCAGCAGCTTAGCTGGAACAGTCACTGGAAACACCATATATTTT. Protein product: CASSLAGTVTGNTIYF.

This chain links TRBV19 with TRBJ2-7, with 9 positions matching TRBD2. From germline, CDR1 is LNHDA and CDR2 SQIVND (reference sequence). V dropped 5 bases and J dropped 2; count of bases not matched to a gene: 7. CDR3 length: 15 residues. The chain's CDR3 is CASSVILAGTYEQYF. CDR3 sequence (DNA): TGTGCCAGTAGTGTTATCCTAGCGGGGACCTACGAGCAGTACTTC.

The rearrangement uses TRBV7-2 and TRBJ2-7; 7 nucleotides align to TRBD1. Germline values: CDR1 SGHTA, CDR2 FQGNSA. The CDR3 is made up of 12 amino acids. V dropped 5 bases and J dropped 11; count of bases not matched to a gene: 9. CDR3 loop: CASSLTGATKYF. The CDR3 nucleotides read TGTGCCAGCAGCCTCACAGGGGCCACAAAGTACTTC. The full variable domain, its missing parts supplied by reference TRBV7-2 and TRBJ2-7, is GAGVSQSPSNKVTEKGKDVELRCDPISGHTALYWYRQSLGQGLEFLIYFQGNSAPDKSGLPSDRFSAERTGGSVSTLTIQRTQQEDSAVYLCASSLTGATKYFGPGTRLTVT.

This chain uses TRBV7-8 with TRBJ2-1; 12 bases match TRBD2. The CDR3 runs 17 residues. V was pared by 5 bases and J by 4 bases, with 9 bases of the junction left unmatched. CDR1 is SGHVS and CDR2 is FQNEAQ in the germline V gene. CDR3 sequence: CASSPSTTSGGYNEQFF. CDR3 in DNA: TGTGCCAGCAGCCCTAGCACGACTAGCGGGGGATACAATGAGCAGTTCTTC.

The chain combines TRBV6-4 with TRBJ2-2, with 8 bases that match TRBD1. This CDR3 spans 15 amino acids. Looked up from germline, CDR1 is MRHNA and CDR2 is SNTAGT. J was trimmed by 3 bases and V by 6 bases; bases with no gene match: 6. DNA of the CDR3: TGTGCCAGCAGACGGACAGGGTCCGACACCGGGGAGCTGTTTTTT. Translating it yields CASRRTGSDTGELFF.

The table lists this clone with a few counts. The CDR3 DNA sequence: TGTGCCAGCAGTGAACGGTGGGAGCAGTACTTC. It is translated as CASSERWEQYF. V gene TRBV6-1 combines with J gene TRBJ2-7; D ambiguous. The germline V gene has CDR1 MNHNS and CDR2 SASEGT. Trimming cost V 2 bases and J 7 bases, with 6 bases left between them. The CDR3 is made up of 11 amino acids.

A single count supports this clone. This chain joins TRBV5-4 and TRBJ2-7; a possible D gene is TRBD2 (5 bases). CDR3 size: 14 residues. In germline, CDR1 is SGHNT, CDR2 YYREEE (reference sequence). The V end lost 2 bases, the J end lost 6 bases, and 15 bases lay between the germline ends. CDR3 region: CASSFEGVSGEQYF. CDR3 nucleotides: TGTGCCAGCAGCTTCGAGGGAGTGTCTGGCGAGCAGTACTTC.